This TCR beta chain was observed in a study of regulatory T cells in long-lasting Graves disease (dated by TCRdb to about 2021). In the study overall: Antithyroid drugs had been taken for less than 3 months by newly diagnosed Graves' disease patients. A total of around 35 samples underwent TCR sequencing, from roughly 13 patients with persistent Graves' disease and roughly 20 patients with newly diagnosed Graves' disease. The study was conducted in China and was registered as a clinical trial. Persistent Graves' disease patients were compared with newly diagnosed Graves' disease patients by peripheral blood TCR sequencing and RNA sequencing. The study at large found these results: Only peripheral blood was studied, because thyroid tissue, the primary lesion, was inaccessible. Compared with newly diagnosed patients, patients with persistent Graves' disease had lower TCR Shannon entropy and fewer highly expanded clones, which suggests clonal expansion. Sequencing and analysis were restricted to the TCR beta chain. Persistent patients shared more public clonotypes among themselves (under 3,000) than newly diagnosed patients did (more than 950). The small sample size was acknowledged by the authors as a limitation that may reduce accuracy. Preferential use of TRBV28, TRBJ1-2 and TRBJ2-5 was observed in persistent disease, whereas TRBV20-1 and TRBJ2-1 were favored in newly diagnosed disease.

About this clonotype itself: Its antigen specificity is not known. Per-base qualities were not stored, and no clone one base away is much larger.

V is reduced by 3 bases and J by 3 bases, leaving a spacing of 18 bases between them. CDR1 and CDR2 are drawn from the germline V gene: SGHRS, YFSETQ. From its cysteine to its phenylalanine, the CDR3 spans 17 amino acids. Only the CDR3 DNA is retained, 51 bases long and in frame from the first base. The library came from multiplex PCR. The listed sequencing device is Illumina HiSeq 4000. CDR3 regions were amplified by Arm-PCR with iRepertoire HTBI primers to construct TCR beta libraries. Before sequencing, the PCR products underwent gel purification. The original methods were these. A total of 62 TRBV and approximately 13 TRBJ segments were identified across samples and were used for gene usage analysis of CDR3 amino acid clonotypes. COPE and FqMerger were used to merge filtered high-quality paired reads into contigs. BLAST was used to align contigs to IMGT TRBV, TRBD and TRBJ reference genes, with CDR3 defined following IMGT. Any clonotype with a frequency above 0.1% was classified as a highly expanded clone. Shannon entropy was used to measure repertoire diversity, and the Gini coefficient was used to measure V-J evenness. Clonotypes shared by more than one individual were considered public. TCRdb cleaned the public reads at Q25 with fastp, built clones with MiXCR and kept in-frame beta chains. Merged by CDR3 protein, the rows form single entries marked with the most common genes and DNA. In this record, the V and J calls reflect TCRdb's handling and not the investigators' own analysis. This sample holds under 400,000 distinct CDR3 sequences; approximately 15% were observed only once. The ten largest clones capture around 27% of the sample.

The sample's time point, from its label and the paper: newly diagnosed GD, antithyroid drugs for less than 3 months. RNA was extracted from PBMCs in TRIzol for both TCR sequencing and RNA sequencing. Graves' disease was diagnosed according to American Thyroid Association guidelines. The patients came from an endocrinology department in Xi'an, China. Each patient gave about 8.1 milliliters of peripheral blood, collected in an EDTA anticoagulant tube. PBMCs were isolated by Ficoll Paque Plus density gradient separation without further T cell sorting. An Agilent 2100 Bioanalyzer and agarose gel were used to assess RNA quality, and a NanoDrop 2000 was used to measure RNA concentration. The same data also contributed to another study, on T cells in Graves' hyperthyroidism and ophthalmopathy. From that second study: A patient counted as having stable Graves' hyperthyroidism if no progression to ophthalmopathy occurred over 18 months of follow-up. The hyperthyroidism patients were between 18 and 65 years old and newly diagnosed, with a disease duration of less than 2 months. Patients with uncontrolled infections, other autoimmune diseases, pregnancy or lactation were excluded. Diagnoses were established on the basis of clinical symptoms, serum thyroxine and TRAb, thyroid ultrasound, and orbital computed tomography. For the first round of RT-PCR on the TCR CDR3, the HTBI primer set was used together with the Qiagen OneStep RT-PCR kit. Blood samples also contained most of the expanded thyroid clonotypes (frequency above 0.001), which suggests that blood repertoires may reflect thyroid immune responses. A model built on a 13 V-J signature distinguished ophthalmopathy from stable hyperthyroidism, reaching over 85% sensitivity and under 84% specificity in cross-validation and 80%/75% in testing. In validation, the model predicted progression to ophthalmopathy with roughly 70% sensitivity and about 72% specificity, a median of about 6.7 months before onset. To identify TCR V-J signatures that set the groups apart, the researchers used a discovery cohort of 95 to 100 patients, made up of around 40 with Graves' ophthalmopathy and 57 with stable Graves' hyperthyroidism. Whether ophthalmopathy could be predicted prospectively was tested in an independent validation cohort made up of under 20 hyperthyroidism patients plus 17 patients who later progressed to ophthalmopathy. The roughly 91 discovery patients were randomly split 7:3 into training and test sets. The study also compared thyroid tissue and blood T-cell repertoires from 5 to 7 Graves' hyperthyroidism patients. Once sampling was done, hyperthyroidism patients were given methimazole at a starting dose of 30 mg daily, whereas ophthalmopathy patients were given high-dose intravenous methylprednisolone. A second multiplex PCR round built the libraries, followed by size selection and purification. Paired-end sequencing of the libraries was performed with 100 bp reads on an Illumina HiSeq2000. SOAPnuke was used to process the raw data, removing reads that contained adapters or uncalled bases, had a mean Phred below 15, or lacked an exact match to the constant primer or identifier. High-quality paired reads were merged with COPE v1.2.5, and unique nucleotide sequences were defined as clonotypes. MiTCR v1.1 was used to align clonotypes to the IMGT TRBV, TRBD and TRBJ reference segments. Analysis was restricted to V-J combinations with a frequency above 0.0001, which covered just over 98% of repertoires. The TCS score was defined as the ratio of F50 (clonal expansion) to E x V (chaos), calculated using BLOSUM62-based TCRdist between CDR3 peptides within each V-J. Welch's t-statistics and random forest reduced approximately 520 V-J features to 13, which were used in a naive Bayes classifier (R e1071). Sample size was not statistically predetermined, and investigators were not blinded to group allocation. The paper describes TCR Vbeta CDR3 sequencing of 140 or so peripheral blood samples, made up of under 50 ophthalmopathy patients, roughly 75 hyperthyroidism patients and about 17 progressor patients.

The receptor chain draws on TRBV5-1 and TRBJ2-2; the D gene is possibly TRBD1 or TRBD2, with 6 bases matching each. The sample here was peripheral blood mononuclear cells (PBMCs), taken at new diagnosis, from a patient treated with antithyroid drugs. The TCR comes from a man aged 35 to 55 with Graves disease. Donor details come from another sample of the same person, matched by shared clones. For the CDR3, the sequence is CASSYGGGTTHTGELFF. The nucleotides are TGCGCCAGCAGCTACGGAGGGGGAACGACCCACACCGGGGAGCTGTTTTTT.